Below, 15 T cell receptor beta chains from the same sample are listed, as sequenced in a study of beta chain features in type 1 diabetes. Study-level points and caveats: Type 1 diabetes patients showed a moderate but significant shortening of TCRB CDR3s in all four CD4+ subsets.

Of the isolated RNA, all was reverse transcribed, and so the sequenced material was expressed TCRB transcripts. TCRdb keeps only in-frame clones here, not all; method: immunoSEQ multiplex PCR. Of 300,000 to 400,000 clones in the sample, roughly 14% were seen once. Their antigens remain unidentified. The sequenced sample was naive CD4+ T cells from blood. The source of these receptors is a young woman with type 1 diabetes.

The chain is built from TRBV29-1 and TRBJ2-5; 7 nucleotides match TRBD2. The germline gives CDR1 SQVTM, CDR2 ANQGSEA. The length of the CDR3 is 13 residues. The V and J ends lost 7 bases and 1 base, in that order; junction bases with no gene match: 6. The CDR3 spells CSARTSAQETQYF. The CDR3 nucleotides read TGCAGCGCGCGTACTAGCGCCCAAGAGACCCAGTACTTC.

This clone was counted between two and nine times. The rearrangement uses TRBV12-5 and TRBJ2-5; no reliable D call. Germline V gene data show CDR1 as LGHNT and CDR2 as FRNRAP. V was cut by 3 bases and J by 5 bases, with 10 bases left in between. This CDR3 spans 13 amino acids. This CDR3 is CASGFDSVETQYF. DNA for the CDR3: TGTGCTAGTGGTTTTGACTCCGTGGAGACCCAGTACTTC.

This clone was observed a few times. The chain joins TRBV29-1 to TRBJ1-1; TRBD1 agrees at 8 bases. Germline assignment: CDR1 SQVTM and CDR2 ANQGSEA. V trimming: 4 bases; J trimming: 8 bases; junction bases outside the gene matches: 3. This CDR3 region has 11 residues. This CDR3 is CSVGGDREAFF. CDR3 bases: TGCAGCGTTGGGGGGGACAGGGAAGCTTTCTTT.

This clone has more than one count but fewer than ten. The V call is TRBV5-1, the J call TRBJ1-5; tentative D call: TRBD1 (5 bases). V lost 2 bases and J lost 3, with 9 bases in between. Germline CDR1 and CDR2: SGHRS and YFSETQ. The CDR3 extends over 14 amino acids. The CDR3: CASSFDSNNQPQHF. The CDR3 coding sequence is TGCGCCAGCAGCTTCGACAGCAACAATCAGCCCCAGCATTTT.

This clone was picked up a small number of times. The chain links TRBV5-6 to TRBJ2-5, with D uncertain. V was pared by 1 base and J by 5 bases, with 6 bases between. CDR1 is SGHDT, CDR2 YYEEEE, per germline. The CDR3 is 12 residues long. The CDR3 is CASSLFGETQYF. In nucleotides, the CDR3 is TGTGCCAGCAGCTTGTTCGGGGAGACCCAGTACTTC. Full variable domain (missing parts from reference TRBV5-6 and TRBJ2-5): DAGVTQSPTHLIKTRGQQVTLRCSPKSGHDTVSWYQQALGQGPQFIFQYYEEEERQRGNFPDRFSGHQFPNYSSELNVNALLLGDSALYLCASSLFGETQYFGPGTRLLVL.

The chain recombines TRBV9 with TRBJ1-2, with 8 nucleotides matching TRBD1. The CDR3 is 16 amino acids. V trimming: 3 bases; J trimming: 7 bases; junction bases outside the gene matches: 14. Germline values: CDR1 SGDLS, CDR2 YYNGEE. In DNA, the CDR3 is TGTGCCAGCAGCGACATCACCCAGGGGGCTTTCGCTGGCTACACCTTC. Translated: CASSDITQGAFAGYTF.

In its sample, this clone was seen a few times. The chain combines TRBV6-6 with TRBJ2-7, with 8 bases aligning to TRBD2. V gave up 6 bases and J gave up 4 bases; unmatched junction bases: 11. This CDR3 spans 15 amino acids. Germline V gene sequence: CDR1 MNHNY, CDR2 SVGAGI (reference sequence). The CDR3: CASRARGGAEYEQYF. CDR3 DNA: TGTGCCAGCAGGGCCCGGGGGGGAGCGGAATACGAGCAGTACTTC.

This clone has more than one count but fewer than ten. The chain combines TRBV6-5 with TRBJ1-5, with TRBD1 matching 8 bases. The germline V gene encodes CDR1 MNHEY and CDR2 SVGAGI. Unmatched junction bases numbered 3, after V lost 5 bases and J lost 3 bases. The CDR3 totals 14 residues. The CDR3 region is CASSQTGVNQPQHF. DNA for the CDR3: TGTGCCAGCAGTCAGACAGGGGTCAATCAGCCCCAGCATTTT.

The rearrangement joins TRBV18 to TRBJ2-7, with D possibly TRBD1 on 6 matching bases. Looked up from germline, CDR1 is KGHSH and CDR2 is LQKENI. Trimming took 3 bases from V and 5 from J, leaving 17 bases between them. The CDR3 spans 15 residues. CDR3 in DNA: TGTGCCAGCTCACCGACAGGAATCGGTACCCACGAGCAGTACGTC. Translating gives CASSPTGIGTHEQYV.

This clone came up a few times. The chain carries TRBV10-3 and TRBJ2-5; D possibly corresponds to TRBD1 (7 bases). V lost 0 bases and J lost 5, with 13 bases in between. The germline V gene has CDR1 ENHRY and CDR2 SYGVKD. The CDR3 extends over 15 amino acids. CDR3 sequence: CAISESRTGGETQYF. In DNA form, the CDR3 reads TGTGCCATCAGTGAGTCCCGGACAGGAGGGGAGACCCAGTACTTC.

The chain couples TRBV30 to TRBJ2-3, with no clear D. The germline V and J ends were trimmed by 3 bases and 7 bases, with 23 bases remaining between them. The CDR3 runs 16 residues. The germline V gene has CDR1 GTSNPN and CDR2 SVGIG (reference sequence). The CDR3 protein is CAWRSHSQFLGHTQYF. CDR3 DNA sequence: TGTGCCTGGAGGTCTCACTCACAGTTCTTAGGCCATACGCAGTATTTT. The entire variable domain, with the rest obtained from reference TRBV30 and TRBJ2-3, is as follows: SQTIHQWPATLVQPVGSPLSLECTVEGTSNPNLYWYRQAAGRGLQLLFYSVGIGQISSEVPQNLSASRPQDRQFILSSKKLLLSDSGFYLCAWRSHSQFLGHTQYFGPGTRLTVL.

This clone was observed a few times. The rearrangement uses TRBV18 and TRBJ1-1, with a weak D call TRBD1 (6 bases). This CDR3 contains 15 residues. Germline-derived CDR1 and CDR2 are KGHSH and LQKENI. Trimming pared 3 bases from V and 1 base from J, leaving 12 bases between. In DNA form, the CDR3 reads TGTGCCAGCTCACCCCCCGGGACAACGAACACTGAAGCTTTCTTT. Amino acids: CASSPPGTTNTEAFF.

CDR3: CASSAGLANEQFF. The CDR3 DNA follows: TGCGCCAGCAGCGCGGGACTAGCCAATGAGCAGTTCTTC. The chain is built from TRBV5-1 and TRBJ2-1, with 9 bases aligning to TRBD2. Germline V gene sequence: CDR1 SGHRS, CDR2 YFSETQ. Trimming took 4 bases from V and 6 from J; bases not matched to a gene: 2. The CDR3 has 13 residues.

This sequence joins TRBV7-3 and TRBJ2-3, with TRBD2 identical over 8 bases. The CDR3 loop spans 14 amino acids. With 2 bases clipped from V and 5 bases from J, the junction kept 3 bases outside the gene matches. The germline V gene has CDR1 SGHTA and CDR2 FQGTGA. CDR3: CASSLGTSGDTQYF. The CDR3 nucleotides read TGTGCCAGCAGCTTAGGGACTAGTGGAGATACGCAGTATTTT. Together with reference TRBV7-3 and TRBJ2-3, the CDR3 gives the full variable domain: GAGVSQTPSNKVTEKGKYVELRCDPISGHTALYWYRQSLGQGPEFLIYFQGTGAADDSGLPNDRFFAVRPEGSVSTLKIQRTERGDSAVYLCASSLGTSGDTQYFGPGTRLTVL.

This clone has a handful of counts. The chain is built from TRBV25-1 and TRBJ2-3, with TRBD2 matching 7 bases. This CDR3 is 17 amino acids long. Per germline, CDR1 MGHDK and CDR2 SYGVNS. V shed 2 bases, J shed 2 bases, and the junction held 10 bases outside the gene matches. CDR3 coding DNA: TGTGCCAGCAGTGAAATGGTGGCGGGAGTTAACACAGATACGCAGTATTTT. Protein sequence: CASSEMVAGVNTDTQYF.